This is a list of T cell receptor beta chains from one sample in a study of human CD8 memory T cell subsets. TCRdb derives one entry per CDR3 protein from the 5' RACE reads, leaving out DNA. In all, the sample yields 3,000 to 4,500 distinct CDR3 sequences. Sample: CD8+ T cells from PBMCs. The receptors were sampled from a human donor in good health. Both conserved end residues are part of each CDR3. Clone size is shown for a subset of rows, as once, few, many or a class of expanded clone.

V gene	clone size	J gene	CDR3 protein
TRBV2	NA	TRBJ2-7	CASSGGLLYEQYF
TRBV14	NA	TRBJ2-5	CASSHRDRAQETQYF
TRBV5-8	NA	TRBJ2-7	CASSDVRGTSGISYEQYF
TRBV3-1	medium-sized	TRBJ2-1	CASSQSWTDFSRLAYNEQFF
TRBV28	NA	TRBJ1-1	CASTRMGGYYTEAFF
TRBV9	medium-sized	TRBJ2-1	CASSVSGLDHNEQFF
TRBV27	large	TRBJ1-1	CASKAATEAFF
TRBV7-8	NA	TRBJ2-1	CASSLGGDNNEQFF
TRBV7-8	NA	TRBJ2-3	CASSPGVERREQYF
TRBV5-1	medium-sized	TRBJ2-1	CASSPENIGDNEQFF
TRBV28	medium-sized	TRBJ2-1	CASYGPPSYNEQFF
TRBV19	medium-sized	TRBJ1-1	CASSTKLNTEAFF
TRBV19	medium-sized	TRBJ1-1	CASSITGYTEAFF
TRBV12-3/TRBV12-4	NA	TRBJ2-4	CASSSTGVDIQYF
TRBV7-9	medium-sized	TRBJ2-7	CASTNRDRVYEQYF
TRBV27	NA	TRBJ2-5	CASSEGKGLRVGQETQYF
TRBV4-1	medium-sized	TRBJ2-1	CASSQEALVDYPNEQFF
TRBV12-3/TRBV12-4	NA	TRBJ2-5	CASSFAGHQETQYF
TRBV6-2/TRBV6-3	medium-sized	TRBJ2-1	CASSYWASGGNEQFF
TRBV5-1	NA	TRBJ2-7	CASSKGGDLPTGQYF